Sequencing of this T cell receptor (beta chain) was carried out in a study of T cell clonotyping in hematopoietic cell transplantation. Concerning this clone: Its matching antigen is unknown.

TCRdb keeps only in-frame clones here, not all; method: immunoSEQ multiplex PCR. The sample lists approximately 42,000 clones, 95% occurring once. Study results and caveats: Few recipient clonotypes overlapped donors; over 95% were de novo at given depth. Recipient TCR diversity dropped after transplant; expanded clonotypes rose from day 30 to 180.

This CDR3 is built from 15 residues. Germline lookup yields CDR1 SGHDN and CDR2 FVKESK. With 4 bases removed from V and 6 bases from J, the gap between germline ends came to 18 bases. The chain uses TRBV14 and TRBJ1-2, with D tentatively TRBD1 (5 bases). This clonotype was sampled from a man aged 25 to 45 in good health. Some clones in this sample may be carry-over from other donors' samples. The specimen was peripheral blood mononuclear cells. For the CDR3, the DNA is TGTGCCAGCAGCCTCTCCGTCGGGGGTGGAAATGGCTACACCTTC. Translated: CASSLSVGGGNGYTF.